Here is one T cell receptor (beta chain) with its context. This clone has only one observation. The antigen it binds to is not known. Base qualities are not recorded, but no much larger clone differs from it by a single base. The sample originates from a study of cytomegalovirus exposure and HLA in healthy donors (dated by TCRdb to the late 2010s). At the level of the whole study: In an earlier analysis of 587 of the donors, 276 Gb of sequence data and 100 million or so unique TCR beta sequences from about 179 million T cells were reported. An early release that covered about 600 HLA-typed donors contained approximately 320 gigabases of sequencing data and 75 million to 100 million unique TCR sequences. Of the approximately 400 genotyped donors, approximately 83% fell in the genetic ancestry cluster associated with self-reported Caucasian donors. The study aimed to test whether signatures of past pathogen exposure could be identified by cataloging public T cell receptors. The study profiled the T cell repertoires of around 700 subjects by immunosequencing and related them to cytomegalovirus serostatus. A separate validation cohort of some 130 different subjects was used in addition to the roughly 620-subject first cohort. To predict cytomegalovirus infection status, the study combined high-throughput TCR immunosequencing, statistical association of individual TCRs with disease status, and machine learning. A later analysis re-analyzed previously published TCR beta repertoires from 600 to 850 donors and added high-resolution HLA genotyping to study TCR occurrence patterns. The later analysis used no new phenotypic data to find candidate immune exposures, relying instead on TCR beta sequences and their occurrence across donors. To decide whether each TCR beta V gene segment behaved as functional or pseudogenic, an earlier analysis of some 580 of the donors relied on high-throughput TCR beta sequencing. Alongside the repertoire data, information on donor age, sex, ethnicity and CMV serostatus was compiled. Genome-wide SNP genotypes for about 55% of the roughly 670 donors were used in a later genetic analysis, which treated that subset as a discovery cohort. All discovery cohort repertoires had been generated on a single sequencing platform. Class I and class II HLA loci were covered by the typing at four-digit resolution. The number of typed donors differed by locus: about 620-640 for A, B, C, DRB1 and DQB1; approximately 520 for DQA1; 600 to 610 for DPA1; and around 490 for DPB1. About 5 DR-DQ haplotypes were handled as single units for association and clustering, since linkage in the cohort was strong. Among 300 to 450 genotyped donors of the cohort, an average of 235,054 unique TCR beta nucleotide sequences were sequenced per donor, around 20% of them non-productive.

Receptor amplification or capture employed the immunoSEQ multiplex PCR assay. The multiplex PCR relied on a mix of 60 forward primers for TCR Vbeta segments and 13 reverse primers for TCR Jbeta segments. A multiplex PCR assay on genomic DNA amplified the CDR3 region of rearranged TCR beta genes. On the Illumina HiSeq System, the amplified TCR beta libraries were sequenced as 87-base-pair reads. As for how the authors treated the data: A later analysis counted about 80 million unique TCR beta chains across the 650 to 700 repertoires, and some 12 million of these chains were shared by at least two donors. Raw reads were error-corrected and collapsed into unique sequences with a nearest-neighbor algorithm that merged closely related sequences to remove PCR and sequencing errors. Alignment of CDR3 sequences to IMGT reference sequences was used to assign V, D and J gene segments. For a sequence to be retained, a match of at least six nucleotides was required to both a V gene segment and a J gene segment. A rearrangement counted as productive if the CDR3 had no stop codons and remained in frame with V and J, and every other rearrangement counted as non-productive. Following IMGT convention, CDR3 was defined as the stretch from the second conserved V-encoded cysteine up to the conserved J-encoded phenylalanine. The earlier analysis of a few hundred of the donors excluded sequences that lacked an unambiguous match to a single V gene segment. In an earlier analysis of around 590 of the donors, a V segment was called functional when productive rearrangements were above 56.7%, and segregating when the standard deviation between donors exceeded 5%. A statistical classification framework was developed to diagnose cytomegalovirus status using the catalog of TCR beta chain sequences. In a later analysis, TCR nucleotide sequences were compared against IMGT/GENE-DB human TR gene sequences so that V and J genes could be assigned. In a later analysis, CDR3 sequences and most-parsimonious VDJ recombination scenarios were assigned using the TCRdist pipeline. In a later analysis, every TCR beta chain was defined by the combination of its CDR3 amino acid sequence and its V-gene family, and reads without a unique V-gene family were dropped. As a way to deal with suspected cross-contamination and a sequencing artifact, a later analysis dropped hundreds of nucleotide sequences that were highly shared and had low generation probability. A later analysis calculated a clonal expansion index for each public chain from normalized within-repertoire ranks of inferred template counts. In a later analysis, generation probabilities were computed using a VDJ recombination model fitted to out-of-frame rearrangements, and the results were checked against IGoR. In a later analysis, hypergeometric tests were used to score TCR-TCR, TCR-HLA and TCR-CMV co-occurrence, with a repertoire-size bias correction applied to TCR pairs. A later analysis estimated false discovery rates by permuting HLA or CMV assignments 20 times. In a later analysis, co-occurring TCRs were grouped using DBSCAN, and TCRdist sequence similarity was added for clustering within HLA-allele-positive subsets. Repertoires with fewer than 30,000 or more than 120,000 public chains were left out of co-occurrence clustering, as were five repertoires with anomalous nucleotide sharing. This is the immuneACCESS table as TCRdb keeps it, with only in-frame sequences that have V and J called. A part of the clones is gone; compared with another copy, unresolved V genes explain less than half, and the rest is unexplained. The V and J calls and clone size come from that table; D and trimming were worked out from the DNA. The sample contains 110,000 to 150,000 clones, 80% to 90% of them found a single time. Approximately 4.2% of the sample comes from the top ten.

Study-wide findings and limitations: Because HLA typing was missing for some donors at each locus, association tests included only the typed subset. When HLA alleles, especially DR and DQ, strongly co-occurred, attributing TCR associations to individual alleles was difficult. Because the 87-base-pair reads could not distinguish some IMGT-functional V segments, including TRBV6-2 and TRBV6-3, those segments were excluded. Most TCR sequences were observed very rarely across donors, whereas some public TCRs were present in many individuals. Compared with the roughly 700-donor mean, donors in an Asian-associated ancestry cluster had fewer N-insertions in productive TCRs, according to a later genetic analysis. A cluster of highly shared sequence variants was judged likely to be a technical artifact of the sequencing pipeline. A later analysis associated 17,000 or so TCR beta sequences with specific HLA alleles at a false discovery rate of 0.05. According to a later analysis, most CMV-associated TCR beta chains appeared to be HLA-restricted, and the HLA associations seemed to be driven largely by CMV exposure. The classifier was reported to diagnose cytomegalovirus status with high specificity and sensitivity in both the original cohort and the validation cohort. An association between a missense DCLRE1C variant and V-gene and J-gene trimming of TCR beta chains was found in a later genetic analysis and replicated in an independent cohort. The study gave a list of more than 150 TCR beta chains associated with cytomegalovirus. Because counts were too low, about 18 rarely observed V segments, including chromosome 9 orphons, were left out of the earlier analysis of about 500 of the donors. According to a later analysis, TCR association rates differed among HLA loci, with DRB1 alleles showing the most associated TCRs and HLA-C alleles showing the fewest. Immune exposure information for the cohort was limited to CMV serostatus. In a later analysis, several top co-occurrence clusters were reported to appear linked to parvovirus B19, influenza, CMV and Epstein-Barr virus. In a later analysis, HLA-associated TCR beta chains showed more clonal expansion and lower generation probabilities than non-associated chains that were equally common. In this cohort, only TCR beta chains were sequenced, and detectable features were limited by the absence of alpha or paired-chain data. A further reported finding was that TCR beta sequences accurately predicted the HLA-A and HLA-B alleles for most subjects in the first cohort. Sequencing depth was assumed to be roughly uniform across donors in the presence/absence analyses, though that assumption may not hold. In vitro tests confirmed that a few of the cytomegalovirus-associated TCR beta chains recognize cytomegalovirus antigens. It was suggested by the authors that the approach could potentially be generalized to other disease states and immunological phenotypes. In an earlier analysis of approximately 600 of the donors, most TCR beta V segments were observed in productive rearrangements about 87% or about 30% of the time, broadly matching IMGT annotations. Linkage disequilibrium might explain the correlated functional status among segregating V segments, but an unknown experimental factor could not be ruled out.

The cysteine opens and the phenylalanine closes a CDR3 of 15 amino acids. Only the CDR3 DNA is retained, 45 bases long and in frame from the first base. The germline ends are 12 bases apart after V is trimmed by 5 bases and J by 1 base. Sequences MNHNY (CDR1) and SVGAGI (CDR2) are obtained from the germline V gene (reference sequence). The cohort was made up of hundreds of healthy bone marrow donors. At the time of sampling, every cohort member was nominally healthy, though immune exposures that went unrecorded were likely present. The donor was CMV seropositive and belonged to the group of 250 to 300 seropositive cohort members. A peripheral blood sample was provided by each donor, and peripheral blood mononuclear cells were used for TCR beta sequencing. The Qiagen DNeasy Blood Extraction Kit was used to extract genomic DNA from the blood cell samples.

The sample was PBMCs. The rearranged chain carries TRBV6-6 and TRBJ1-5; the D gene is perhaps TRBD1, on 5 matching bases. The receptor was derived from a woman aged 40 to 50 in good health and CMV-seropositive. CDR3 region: CASSLGGKSNQPQHF. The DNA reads TGTGCCAGCAGTCTCGGGGGGAAGAGCAATCAGCCCCAGCATTTT.